This T cell receptor (beta chain) was captured in a study of patients and donors after allogeneic stem cell transplantation. The CDR3 covers 14 residues. CDR1 SGHTA and CDR2 FQGNSA come from the germline V gene. The V end lost 5 bases, the J end lost 4 bases, and 14 bases lay between the germline ends. TCRdb re-called the RT-PCR reads with MiXCR, one entry per CDR3 protein. The sample yields under 200,000 distinct CDR3 sequences, 30% seen once. This sequence was found in a human donor who was either an allogeneic HSCT recipient or a stem cell or donor lymphocyte infusion donor (not recorded which). It is not recorded whose cells these are; they may come from a transplant donor. V and J are TRBV7-2 and TRBJ2-5, with D possibly matching TRBD2 (6 bases). Material: blood, either unsorted or a sorted T cell fraction (not recorded which). The DNA for the CDR3 is TGTGCCAGCAGCCCTACTAGCTATCTAGAGACCCAGTACTTC. Translation gives CASSPTSYLETQYF.